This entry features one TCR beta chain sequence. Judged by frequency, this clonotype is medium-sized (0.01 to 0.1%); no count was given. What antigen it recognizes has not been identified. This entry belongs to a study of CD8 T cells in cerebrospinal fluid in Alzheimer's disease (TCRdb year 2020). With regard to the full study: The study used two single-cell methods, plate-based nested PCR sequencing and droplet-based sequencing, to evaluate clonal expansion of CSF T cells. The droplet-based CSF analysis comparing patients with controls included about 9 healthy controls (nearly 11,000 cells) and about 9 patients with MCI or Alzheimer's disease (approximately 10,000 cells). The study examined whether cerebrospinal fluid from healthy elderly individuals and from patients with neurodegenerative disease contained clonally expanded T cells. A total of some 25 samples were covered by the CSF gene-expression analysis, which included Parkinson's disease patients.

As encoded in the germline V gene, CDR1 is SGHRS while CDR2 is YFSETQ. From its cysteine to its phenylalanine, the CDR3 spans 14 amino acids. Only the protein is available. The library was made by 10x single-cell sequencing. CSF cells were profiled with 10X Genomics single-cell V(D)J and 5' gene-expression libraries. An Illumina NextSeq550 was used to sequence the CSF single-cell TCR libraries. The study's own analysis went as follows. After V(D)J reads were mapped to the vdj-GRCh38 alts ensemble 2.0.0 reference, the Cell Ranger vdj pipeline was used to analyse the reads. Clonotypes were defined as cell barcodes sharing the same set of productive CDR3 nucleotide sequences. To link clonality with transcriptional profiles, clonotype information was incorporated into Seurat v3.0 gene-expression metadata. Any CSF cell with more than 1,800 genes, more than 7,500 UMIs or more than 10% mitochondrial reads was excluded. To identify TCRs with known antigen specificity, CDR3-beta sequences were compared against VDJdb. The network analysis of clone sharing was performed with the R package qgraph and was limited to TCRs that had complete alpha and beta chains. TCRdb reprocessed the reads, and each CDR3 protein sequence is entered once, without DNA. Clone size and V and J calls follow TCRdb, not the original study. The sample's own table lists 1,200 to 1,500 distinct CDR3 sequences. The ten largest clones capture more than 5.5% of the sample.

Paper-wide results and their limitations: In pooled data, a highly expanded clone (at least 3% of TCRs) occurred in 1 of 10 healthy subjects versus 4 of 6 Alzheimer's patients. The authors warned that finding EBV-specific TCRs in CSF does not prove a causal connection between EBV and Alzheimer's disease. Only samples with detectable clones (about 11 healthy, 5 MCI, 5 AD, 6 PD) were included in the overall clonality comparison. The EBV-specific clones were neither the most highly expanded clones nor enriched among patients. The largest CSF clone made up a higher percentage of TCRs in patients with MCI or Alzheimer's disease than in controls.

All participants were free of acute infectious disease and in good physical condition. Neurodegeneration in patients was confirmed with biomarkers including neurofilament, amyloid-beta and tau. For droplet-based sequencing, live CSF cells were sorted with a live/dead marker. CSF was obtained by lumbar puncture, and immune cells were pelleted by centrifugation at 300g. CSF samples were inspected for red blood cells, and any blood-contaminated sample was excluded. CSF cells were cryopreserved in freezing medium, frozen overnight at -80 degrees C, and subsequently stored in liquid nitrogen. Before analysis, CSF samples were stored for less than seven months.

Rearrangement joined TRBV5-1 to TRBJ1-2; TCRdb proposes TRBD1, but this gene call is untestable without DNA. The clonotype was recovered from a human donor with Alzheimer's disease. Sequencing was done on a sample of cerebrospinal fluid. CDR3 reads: CASSFGDREYGYTF.